A single sample gave rise to the 9 T cell receptor beta chains below, sequenced in a study of Graves' ophthalmopathy and Graves' hyperthyroidism. RNA served as the template for amplifying TCR beta CDR3 regions. The library came from an HTBI-primed first-round RT-PCR and a second-round multiplex PCR. TCRdb re-called the multiplex PCR reads through MiXCR, storing one row per CDR3 protein. The table shows 560,000 or so distinct CDR3 sequences, with under 45% occurring only once. The sequenced sample consisted of peripheral blood or thyroid tissue (not recorded which). The source of these receptors is an adult man with Graves' hyperthyroidism.

This clonotype was picked up one time. The chain recombines TRBV5-6 with TRBJ2-3, with 7 bases matching TRBD2. CDR3 length: 14 residues. Trimming at V came to 4 bases and at J to 6 bases, leaving 8 bases not matched to a gene. Germline V gives CDR1 SGHDT, CDR2 YYEEEE. CDR3 sequence reads: CASSPGLETDTQYF. The CDR3 bases are TGTGCCAGCAGCCCCGGACTAGAGACGGATACGCAGTATTTT.

On this clonotype itself: A much bigger clone sits one base away, suggesting this may be a read error. The chain uses TRBV5-4 and TRBJ2-5; 9 nucleotides line up with TRBD1. The CDR3 runs to 15 residues. V trimming: 4 bases; J trimming: 4 bases; junction bases outside the gene matches: 8. Germline CDR1 is SGHNT and CDR2 is YYREEE (reference sequence). CDR3 DNA sequence: TGTGCCAGCAGCCGTAGGGACAGGGTACGAGAGACCCAGTACTTC. As protein: CASSRRDRVRETQYF.

As regards this clonotype: The CDR3 carries no conserved terminal phenylalanine or tryptophan, so it likely arises from a read error. The DNA is omitted, as the CDR3 cannot be located on it reliably, and the CDR3 follows TCRdb's listing. The chain employs TRBV9 and TRBJ1-5; the table's D call, TRBD1, has no DNA check behind it. The germline gives CDR1 SGDLS, CDR2 YYNGEE. The CDR3 spans 9 residues, counting both ends. This CDR3 is CASSLEGGI.

Comment on this clonotype: A much larger clone lies a single base off, so this may be a read error. V is TRBV5-1 and J is TRBJ2-2; 7 nucleotides match TRBD1. The CDR3 has 17 amino acids. CDR1 SGHRS and CDR2 YFSETQ come from the germline V gene. The CDR3, as DNA: TGCGCCAGCAGGCCGACAGGGCCGAATGCGAACACCAGGGAGCTGTTTTTT. This codes for CASRPTGPNANTRELFF.

V gene TRBV6-6 combines with J gene TRBJ1-2; D not certain. The CDR3 covers 14 residues. Trimming left V 2 bases short and J 3 bases short, with 10 bases between. Germline V gene data show CDR1 as MNHNY and CDR2 as SVGAGI (reference sequence). For the CDR3, the DNA is TGTGCCAGCAGTTACAAGAAGGCTGACTATGGCTACACCTTC. Protein sequence: CASSYKKADYGYTF.

J is TRBJ2-7 and V is TRBV7-9, with D hard to call. This CDR3 has 11 residues. The V end lost 5 bases, the J end lost 6 bases, and 8 bases lay between the germline ends. Per the germline V gene, CDR1 is SEHNR and CDR2 is FQNEAQ (reference sequence). The DNA of the CDR3 is TGTGCCAGCAGCGCTGACTGCGAGCAGTACTTC. Translation gives CASSADCEQYF.

The J gene is TRBJ1-5, the V gene TRBV7-9, with a weak D call TRBD1 (5 bases). V was shortened by 6 bases and J by 11 bases, with 26 bases between the two germline ends. Germline CDR1 and CDR2: SEHNR and FQNEAQ (reference sequence). This CDR3 has 16 residues. The CDR3 reads CASSPLSGNHQETQHF. CDR3 nucleotides: TGTGCCAGCAGTCCCTTGTCAGGGAACCACCAAGAGACCCAGCATTTT.

This clonotype was detected many times. CDR3 protein: CASSRSGQETQYF. CDR3 nucleotides: TGTGCCAGCAGCAGGTCTGGGCAAGAGACCCAGTACTTC. The chain recombines TRBV7-9 with TRBJ2-5; D is unresolved. Germline V lookup: CDR1 SEHNR, CDR2 FQNEAQ (reference sequence). The V and J ends lost 5 bases and 2 bases respectively, with 9 bases between them. The CDR3 sequence is 13 residues long. Based on the CDR3 plus reference TRBV7-9 and TRBJ2-5, the full variable domain is DTGVSQNPRHKITKRGQNVTFRCDPISEHNRLYWYRQTLGQGPEFLTYFQNEAQLEKSRLLSDRFSAERPKGSFSTLEIQRTEQGDSAMYLCASSRSGQETQYFGPGTRLLVL.

This clonotype was observed at least ten times. The V gene is TRBV5-6, the J gene TRBJ2-7, with 7 bases fitting TRBD1. CDR1 and CDR2 from the germline V gene are SGHDT and YYEEEE. Unmatched junction bases numbered 10, after V lost 3 bases and J lost 4 bases. The CDR3 has 15 residues. The CDR3 spells CASSSTGAEPYEQYF. CDR3 in DNA: TGTGCCAGCAGCTCCACAGGGGCCGAGCCTTACGAGCAGTACTTC.